This T cell receptor beta chain stems from a study of cytomegalovirus exposure and HLA in healthy donors. 13 Jbeta primers and 60 Vbeta primers were used for the PCR. Profiling relied on immunoSEQ multiplex PCR, and the TCRdb table lists in-frame clones only, not all of them. The sample shows around 150,000 clones, approximately 72% of them seen only once. Germline lookup yields CDR1 MNHEY and CDR2 SVGAGI. Trimming took off 7 bases at V and 0 bases at J, with 13 bases between the two ends. This CDR3 spans 14 amino acids. Sequences were obtained from PBMCs. The chain links TRBV6-5 to TRBJ2-7, with D unresolved. This TCR came from a man aged 40-49 years in good health and CMV-seropositive. Here the CDR3 reads CASKETPSSYEQYF. Written as DNA, the CDR3 is TGTGCCAGCAAGGAGACCCCGAGCTCCTACGAGCAGTACTTC.